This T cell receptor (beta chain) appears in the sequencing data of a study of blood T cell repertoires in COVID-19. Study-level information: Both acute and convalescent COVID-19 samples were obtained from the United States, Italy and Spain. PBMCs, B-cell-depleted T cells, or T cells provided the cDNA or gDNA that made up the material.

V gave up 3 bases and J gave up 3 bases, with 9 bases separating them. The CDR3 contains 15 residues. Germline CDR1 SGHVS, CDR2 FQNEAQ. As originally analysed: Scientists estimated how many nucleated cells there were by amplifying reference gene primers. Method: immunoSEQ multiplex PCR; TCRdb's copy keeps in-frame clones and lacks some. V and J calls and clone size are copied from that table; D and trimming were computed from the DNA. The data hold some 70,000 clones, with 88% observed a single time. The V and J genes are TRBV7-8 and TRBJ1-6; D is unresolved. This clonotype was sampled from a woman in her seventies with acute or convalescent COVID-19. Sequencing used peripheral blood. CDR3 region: CASSFSDIYNSPLHF. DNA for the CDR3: TGTGCCAGCAGCTTTTCAGACATCTATAATTCACCCCTCCACTTT.